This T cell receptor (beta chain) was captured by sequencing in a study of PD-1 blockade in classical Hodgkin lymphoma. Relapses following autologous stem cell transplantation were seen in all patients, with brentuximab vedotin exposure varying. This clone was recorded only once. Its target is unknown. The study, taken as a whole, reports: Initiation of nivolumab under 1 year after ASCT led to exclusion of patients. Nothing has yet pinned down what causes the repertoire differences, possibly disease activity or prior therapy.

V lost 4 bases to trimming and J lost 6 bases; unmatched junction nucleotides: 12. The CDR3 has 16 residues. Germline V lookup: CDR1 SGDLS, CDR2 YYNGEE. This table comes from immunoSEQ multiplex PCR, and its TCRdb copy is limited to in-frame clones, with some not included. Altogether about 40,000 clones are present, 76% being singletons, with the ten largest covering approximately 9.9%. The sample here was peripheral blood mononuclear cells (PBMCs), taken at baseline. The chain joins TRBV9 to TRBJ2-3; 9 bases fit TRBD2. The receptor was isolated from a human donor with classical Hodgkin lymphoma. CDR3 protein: CASSLGTSPEGDTQYF. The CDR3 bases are TGTGCCAGCAGCTTAGGGACTAGCCCCGAGGGGGATACGCAGTATTTT. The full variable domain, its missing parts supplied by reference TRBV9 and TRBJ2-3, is DSGVTQTPKHLITATGQRVTLRCSPRSGDLSVYWYQQSLDQGLQFLIQYYNGEERAKGNILERFSAQQFPDLHSELNLSSLELGDSALYFCASSLGTSPEGDTQYFGPGTRLTVL.